This paragraph covers one T cell receptor beta chain sequence. This sample is part of a study of blood T cells in healthy people across ages. Looking at the study overall: Researchers report that template switching captured about one barcoded beta molecule per two T cells.

Germline V gene lookup returns CDR1 SGHRS and CDR2 YFSETQ. With 1 base removed from V and 2 bases from J, the gap between germline ends came to 14 bases. This CDR3 is 16 amino acids long. Healthy Caucasian individuals from Russia aged roughly 6 to 90 served as donors. A second PCR, run for 7 to 11 cycles, used a sample-barcoded 5' primer plus a J-beta primer mix. Every molecule of cDNA carried a tag from a template-switch adaptor with 12 random nucleotides. MiXCR was run by TCRdb on the 5' RACE reads, yielding one entry per CDR3 protein. The sample includes around 1,800,000 distinct CDR3 sequences, more than 35% seen only once; the top ten take around 23%.

The sequence was collected from a human donor in good health. Source material: blood. The chain couples TRBV5-1 to TRBJ2-3, with D perhaps matching TRBD1 (6 bases). The CDR3 loop reads CASSLTGTVNTDTQYF. The CDR3 nucleotides read TGCGCCAGCAGCTTGACAGGGACGGTGAACACAGATACGCAGTATTTT.